This T cell receptor (beta chain) derives from a study of tumour-infiltrating T cells in Burkitt lymphoma. This clone has a handful of counts. Here immunoSEQ multiplex PCR was the method, and the copy in TCRdb shows in-frame clones only, minus some. The data show about 1,200 clones, approximately 12% seen once. The origin of this receptor is a human donor with Burkitt lymphoma. The sample was tumor tissue.

CDR3 amino acids: CASSLLGGQETQYF. CDR3 DNA: TGTGCCAGCAGTTTATTGGGGGGCCAAGAGACCCAGTACTTC. The chain is built from TRBV27 and TRBJ2-5; maybe TRBD2 (6 bases). Germline-derived CDR1 and CDR2 are MNHEY and SMNVEV (reference sequence). The CDR3 is 14 residues long. Trimming removed 1 base from V and 1 base from J, with 7 bases in between.